The sequence of this T cell receptor (beta chain) was determined in a study of blood T cell repertoires in COVID-19. Study overall: Sample material is recorded as cDNA or gDNA derived from T cells, B-cell-depleted T cells, or PBMCs.

The CDR3 loop spans 16 amino acids. Germline V gives CDR1 MGHRA, CDR2 YSYEKL. The V segment lost 3 bases and the J segment 8 bases; nucleotides outside the gene matches: 9. Individuals aged roughly 18 to 95 years were recruited from approximately 24 US areas. Participant-reported clinical history was the basis for cohort assignment. Original data processing: Nucleated cell counts were estimated from reference gene primer amplification. The protocol was immunoSEQ multiplex PCR, while the TCRdb copy is restricted to in-frame clones and leaves out a portion. That table gives V, J and clone size, and the DNA gave D and trimming. The sample consists of fewer than 500,000 clones, roughly 88% of them appearing once.

The clonotype originates from a woman between 25 and 40 years old with acute COVID-19. V and J are TRBV4-1 and TRBJ2-1; 11 nucleotides agree with TRBD2. The sequenced sample consisted of PBMCs or T cells enriched from blood (not recorded which). CDR3 nucleotides: TGCGCCAGCAGCCAGTCGGCTAGCGGGGGGTTGGATGAGCAGTTCTTC. It is translated as CASSQSASGGLDEQFF.